These 2 T cell receptor beta chains share one sample of origin, sequenced in a study of CXCR3-negative and CXCR3-positive naive CD8 T cells (dated by TCRdb to the late 2010s). The run used a NextSeq 550. The Human TCR Profiling Kit (MiLaboratory) was used to prepare UMI-labeled 5' RACE TRB cDNA libraries. One entry per CDR3 protein sequence results from the TCRdb reprocessing of the reads, with DNA left out. The sample has 55,000 to 65,000 distinct CDR3 sequences on record. The ten largest clonotypes hold 4.3% of the sample. Sample: naive CXCR3- CD8+ T cells from blood. The meaning of the sample's cell subset or site label: CD45RO-CCR7+CD27+CD95- naive CD8+ T cells lacking CXCR3 (TNR3-). The receptors stem from a human donor in good health. Some clones in this sample may be carry-over from other donors' samples.

The chain combines TRBV5-6 with TRBJ2-3. CDR3 length: 17 residues. Germline V gene sequence: CDR1 SGHDT, CDR2 YYEEEE. CDR3 sequence: CASSLGSIRTSTDTQYF.

This chain joins TRBV29-1 and TRBJ1-2; the D call from TCRdb, TRBD1, cannot be confirmed without DNA. Germline V CDR1 and CDR2: SQVTM, ANQGSEA. CDR3 length: 13 amino acids. The CDR3 is CSVHGGSDYGYTF. Full variable domain (outside the CDR3, taken from reference TRBV29-1 and TRBJ1-2): SAVISQKPSRDICQRGTSLTIQCQVDSQVTMMFWYRQQPGQSLTLIATANQGSEATYESGFVIDKFPISRPNLTFSTLTVSNMSPEDSSIYLCSVHGGSDYGYTFGSGTRLTVV.